The T cell receptor beta chain under discussion was sequenced for a study of cytomegalovirus exposure and HLA in healthy donors. Across the study: Within an early data release were 85 million or so unique TCRs drawn from HLA-typed donors. Study observations and caveats: In a later analysis, compared with equally common non-associated chains, HLA-associated beta chains were more expanded. In a later analysis, an Asian-associated ancestry cluster reportedly showed fewer N-insertions than the roughly 700-donor mean.

The V gene lost 5 bases and the J gene lost 1 base, with 15 bases spanning the gap. Looked up from germline, CDR1 is MDHEN and CDR2 is SYDVKM. CDR3 length: 15 residues. Use of 60 Vbeta and 13 Jbeta primers characterized the PCR. Original data processing: Roughly 10 million shared chains were among approximately 80 million unique TCR beta chains counted in a later analysis. Some clones are missing from TCRdb's copy, which holds only in-frame ones; the method was immunoSEQ multiplex PCR. For V, J and clone size, that table is used; D and trimming come from the DNA. The sample includes about 200,000 clones, 81% of them seen just once. Concerning this clone itself: Its cognate antigen is unknown.

The source material was PBMCs. The V and J genes are TRBV28 and TRBJ2-7, with D possibly being TRBD2 (7 bases). This clonotype was obtained from a man aged 40-50 years in good health and CMV-seropositive. CDR3 residues: CASSRGGDLSYEQYF. The CDR3 DNA is TGTGCCAGCAGTAGAGGGGGGGACTTATCCTACGAGCAGTACTTC.